These T cell receptor beta chains were read from a single sample in a study of cytomegalovirus exposure and HLA in healthy donors. TCRdb's table, derived via immunoSEQ multiplex PCR, lists solely in-frame clones and lacks some. The profile shows 140,000 to 150,000 clones, 78% of them singletons. Sequencing used PBMCs. The receptors originated from a woman younger than 30 in good health and CMV-seropositive. Each CDR3 is given with its conserved first and last residue. Only some rows state a clone size, as once, few, many or a class for expanded clones.

abundance	v_gene	len	j_gene	CDR3aa
-	TRBV6-5	16	TRBJ1-1	CASSLGHRDVKTEAFF
-	TRBV2	13	TRBJ1-1	CASIRGKNTEAFF
-	TRBV5-1	17	TRBJ2-2	CASSETSGASGTGELFF
few	TRBV5-6	17	TRBJ1-1	CASSLAPTGGTNTEAFF
once	TRBV25-1	14	TRBJ1-1	CASTPRQGTGEAFF
-	TRBV11-2	13	TRBJ2-7	CASSLSGIYEQYF
few	TRBV6-5	16	TRBJ2-1	CASSYPASGGDNEQFF
-	TRBV11-2	16	TRBJ2-7	CASSTASRGRRNEQYF
few	TRBV28	13	TRBJ1-2	CATREGQNYGYTF
-	TRBV11-2	13	TRBJ2-1	CASSHAGRDEQFF
few	TRBV7-2	13	TRBJ1-4	CASSLVANEKLFF
-	TRBV5-1	14	TRBJ1-2	CASSPQTGDYGYTF
few	TRBV5-1	15	TRBJ1-3	CASSLAQGSGNTIYF
-	TRBV15	13	TRBJ1-4	CATSSRGLEKLFF
-	TRBV6-5	16	TRBJ2-3	CASSYSSGGGTDTQYF
-	TRBV4-1	13	TRBJ1-2	CASSRQGARGYTF
-	TRBV19	14	TRBJ2-7	CASSLTGGSYEQYF
-	TRBV28	15	TRBJ1-2	CASSLDREWGYGYTF
-	TRBV7-9	12	TRBJ2-1	CASSLSVHEQFF
-	TRBV7-9	11	TRBJ1-1	CSSSHSYEAFF
few	TRBV7-8	15	TRBJ2-1	CASSLGLTSANEQFF
few	TRBV9	19	TRBJ1-1	CASSALYRGVSLVNTEAFF
once	TRBV6-1	15	TRBJ2-7	CASSEWSTSSYEQYF
-	TRBV2	19	TRBJ2-5	CASSDPDKQFTFAQETQYF
-	TRBV19	15	TRBJ1-1	CASSIMSGGTTEAFF
-	TRBV28	13	TRBJ2-3	CASFPGSTDTQYF